This note documents a single TCR beta chain sequence. Its antigen has not been determined. The sample holds no much larger clone one base away, and base qualities are not on file. These data come from a study of blood T cell repertoires in COVID-19 (dated by TCRdb to the early 2020s). Turning to the overall study: Collaborator samples came from the United States, Italy and Spain and covered acute and convalescent phases of COVID-19. The prospective study material was composed of cDNA or gDNA derived from T cells, B-cell-depleted T cells, or PBMCs. Deeply sampled blood TCRbeta repertoires from subjects exposed to, actively infected with, or recovered from COVID-19 were included in the dataset. The repertoires were released in a freely available public database meant as a resource for research on the immune response to SARS-CoV-2. Samples came from the ongoing ImmuneRACE study (first 160 participants) plus 1,254 subjects from 6 global collaborators. Sample metadata almost always included a de-identified subject ID, COVID-19 status, age in years and sex. HLA class I and class II types, where available, came from metadata supplied by the sample provider rather than from assay-based typing.

The full study reports these points: Clinical and demographic metadata were provided uncurated, with the amount varying by source and participant.

V loses 3 bases, J loses 5 bases, and the germline ends lie 22 bases apart. Counted from cysteine to phenylalanine, this CDR3 has 17 amino acids. The sequence is cut down to CDR3 DNA, 51 bases in frame from base 1. The CDR1 and CDR2 encoded by the germline V gene (reference sequence) are SEHNR and FQNEAQ. The immunoSEQ Assay, a bias-controlled multiplex PCR, was used to amplify TCRbeta CDR3 regions from genomic DNA. Concerning the study's data processing: The number of nucleated cells in each sample was estimated by amplification of reference gene primers within the assay. Sequence reads were collapsed and filtered to measure the absolute abundance of every unique TCRbeta CDR3 rearrangement. For each sample, productive Simpson clonality was calculated as the square root of Simpson's diversity index over productive rearrangements. TCRdb retrieved this table from immuneACCESS and kept in-frame rearrangements only. Not all clones are present; in checked studies, unresolved V genes account for under half, and no reason is known for the remainder. V, J and clone size are taken as reported in that table, and D and trimming were inferred from the DNA itself. The sample table holds about 59,000 clones, of which around 79% were seen once. The ten largest clonotypes hold about 3.3% of the sample.

The collaborating institutions used their own protocols to collect whole blood in K2EDTA tubes. Collaborator samples were shipped for TCRbeta analysis as frozen whole blood, isolated PBMCs, or DNA extracted from either sample type. The chain couples TRBV7-9 to TRBJ1-1; the D gene assignment is ambiguous. The source of this sequence is a man between 60 and 75 years old with acute or convalescent COVID-19. Sample: peripheral blood. DNA sequence: TGTGCCAGCAGCTTCCCACTTGGACGGGGATCGGGGACTGAAGCTTTCTTT. Its translation reads: CASSFPLGRGSGTEAFF.